These T cell receptor beta chains were read from a single sample in a study of blood T cell repertoires in COVID-19. Assay used: immunoSEQ multiplex PCR; TCRdb lists only in-frame clones, some missing. The sample has about 270,000 clones, approximately 90% seen once. Sample: PBMCs or T cells enriched from blood (not recorded which). These receptors were taken from a man between 35 and 55 years old who had been exposed to COVID-19. Both conserved end residues are part of each CDR3. Fields, in order: V gene, J gene, clone size, D gene, CDR3 length, CDR3 protein, CDR3 DNA. A D gene is named only where the DNA matches it firmly. Some rows mark clone size as missing; the rest say once, few, many or name a class of expanded clone.

>TRBV6-2/TRBV6-3|TRBJ1-2|NA|NA|13
CASSPGHIYGYTF
TGTGCCAGCAGCCCGGGACACATCTATGGCTACACCTTC
>TRBV9|TRBJ2-7|few|NA|14
CASSPGPLNYEQYF
TGTGCCAGCAGCCCGGGTCCCCTAAACTACGAGCAGTACTTC
>TRBV28|TRBJ2-5|NA|TRBD1|15
CASRPRQGGRETQYF
TGTGCCAGCAGGCCCAGGCAAGGGGGCCGGGAGACCCAGTACTTC
>TRBV5-1|TRBJ1-4|NA|TRBD1|14
CASSLEGGGEKLFF
TGCGCCAGCAGCTTGGAAGGGGGCGGAGAAAAACTGTTTTTT
>TRBV15|TRBJ1-1|NA|NA|15
CATSREGTSGTEAFF
TGTGCCACCAGCAGAGAGGGGACATCCGGGACTGAAGCTTTCTTT
>TRBV21-1|TRBJ2-1|NA|NA|14
CASSKGQGDYEQFF
TGTGCCAGCAGCAAGGGACAGGGCGATTATGAGCAGTTCTTC
>TRBV6-1|TRBJ1-6|NA|NA|18
CASSERKAGIFFNSPLHF
TGTGCCAGCAGTGAAAGGAAGGCAGGAATATTTTTTAATTCACCCCTCCACTTT
>TRBV7-9|TRBJ2-7|once|TRBD2|15
CASSQSGTGGYEQYF
TGTGCCAGCAGTCAAAGCGGGACGGGTGGGTACGAGCAGTACTTC
>TRBV18|TRBJ1-5|NA|NA|14
CASSPTSDNQPQHF
TGTGCCAGCTCACCAACCAGCGACAATCAGCCCCAGCATTTT
>TRBV3-1/TRBV3-2|TRBJ1-1|NA|TRBD1|18
CASSQDLGQGKRNTEAFF
TGTGCCAGCAGCCAAGATCTAGGACAGGGCAAAAGGAACACTGAAGCTTTCTTT
>TRBV7-3|TRBJ2-1|few|NA|16
CASSLIATNDNNEQFF
TGTGCCAGCAGCTTAATAGCGACCAACGACAACAATGAGCAGTTCTTC
>TRBV28|TRBJ1-1|NA|NA|13
CASSPGQNTEAFF
TGTGCCAGCAGTCCCGGACAGAACACTGAAGCTTTCTTT
>TRBV7-2|TRBJ2-3|NA|NA|14
CATKSAGGTDTQYF
TGTGCCACCAAGAGCGCGGGTGGGACAGATACGCAGTATTTT
>TRBV6-5|TRBJ2-1|NA|TRBD2|12
CASGGDNNEQFF
TGTGCCTCCGGGGGGGACAACAATGAGCAGTTCTTC
>TRBV7-8|TRBJ2-1|NA|TRBD1|14
CASTSGTGGNEQFF
TGTGCCAGCACCTCCGGGACAGGGGGCAATGAGCAGTTCTTC
>TRBV12-3/TRBV12-4|TRBJ1-5|NA|NA|12
CASRGSNQPQHF
TGTGCCAGTCGGGGATCCAATCAGCCCCAGCATTTT
>TRBV10-3|TRBJ1-2|NA|TRBD1|14
CAINPGTVNYGYTF
TGTGCCATCAATCCCGGGACAGTCAACTATGGCTACACCTTC
>TRBV12-1|TRBJ2-3|NA|NA|15
CASSRTSGITDTQYF
TGTGCCAGCAGCAGGACTAGCGGGATCACAGATACGCAGTATTTT
>TRBV7-2|TRBJ2-3|once|NA|11
CASSHSITQYF
TGTGCCAGCAGCCATTCAATCACGCAGTATTTT
>TRBV7-9|TRBJ2-7|NA|TRBD2|21
CASRRASEGLAAPRISYEQYF
TGTGCCAGCAGGAGGGCATCCGAGGGACTAGCGGCCCCCCGGATTTCTTACGAGCAGTACTTC
>TRBV4-1|TRBJ1-1|NA|NA|15
CASSQEKGSGTEAFF
TGCGCCAGCAGCCAAGAGAAGGGGTCGGGCACTGAAGCTTTCTTT
>TRBV5-4|TRBJ2-1|NA|NA|16
CASTPLIKSSYNEQFF
TGTGCCAGCACCCCCTTAATCAAGAGCTCCTACAATGAGCAGTTCTTC
>TRBV30|TRBJ2-3|NA|NA|15
CAWKKEGAHTDTQYF
TGTGCCTGGAAAAAGGAGGGGGCACACACAGATACGCAGTATTTT
>TRBV7-9|TRBJ2-2|NA|NA|14
CASSPGRYTGELFF
TGTGCCAGCAGCCCCGGGAGATACACCGGGGAGCTGTTTTTT
>TRBV19|TRBJ2-7|NA|NA|15
CASSTAGRSSYEQYF
TGTGCCAGTAGTACAGCAGGTAGAAGCTCCTACGAGCAGTACTTC
>TRBV19|TRBJ2-7|once|NA|11
CASSGAIEQYF
TGTGCCAGTAGTGGGGCTATCGAGCAGTACTTC
>TRBV28|TRBJ2-7|NA|TRBD1|15
CASSLSRQGDYEQYF
TGTGCCAGCAGTTTATCGCGACAGGGAGACTACGAGCAGTACTTC
>TRBV5-6|TRBJ2-1|NA|TRBD1|15
CASSLETGGYNEQFF
TGTGCCAGCAGCTTGGAGACAGGGGGCTACAATGAGCAGTTCTTC
>TRBV6-4|TRBJ1-6|NA|NA|15
CASSEQGGTNSPLHF
TGTGCCAGCAGTGAGCAAGGGGGAACGAATTCACCCCTCCACTTT
>TRBV30|TRBJ2-1|NA|NA|14
CAWSESWSYNEQFF
TGTGCCTGGAGTGAGAGTTGGTCCTACAATGAGCAGTTCTTC
>TRBV6-5|TRBJ2-7|NA|TRBD1|15
CASRPTGGNFYEQYF
TGTGCCAGCAGACCTACAGGGGGTAACTTCTACGAGCAGTACTTC
>TRBV11-2|TRBJ2-4|NA|TRBD2|15
CASSLASGRKNIQYF
TGTGCCAGCAGCTTAGCTAGCGGGCGAAAAAACATTCAGTACTTC
>TRBV7-3|TRBJ2-2|NA|NA|15
CASSLNTRGTGELFF
TGTGCCAGCAGCTTAAATACCAGGGGTACCGGGGAGCTGTTTTTT
>TRBV3-1/TRBV3-2|TRBJ1-5|NA|TRBD1|15
CASSQGTGGYQPQHF
TGTGCCAGCAGCCAAGGTACAGGGGGCTATCAGCCCCAGCATTTT
>TRBV15|TRBJ1-5|NA|NA|15
CATSRVQGHNQPQHF
TGTGCCACCAGCAGAGTACAGGGCCACAATCAGCCCCAGCATTTT
>TRBV7-2|TRBJ1-6|NA|NA|15
CASSLSRTVNSPLHF
TGTGCCAGCAGCCTATCTCGGACAGTAAATTCACCCCTCCACTTT
>TRBV30|TRBJ2-1|NA|TRBD2|19
CAWSVSIDTSGLFYNEQFF
TGTGCCTGGAGTGTATCTATAGATACTAGCGGCCTTTTCTACAATGAGCAGTTCTTC
>TRBV28|TRBJ1-2|once|NA|13
CASSHDINYGYTF
TGTGCCAGCAGTCACGACATTAACTATGGCTACACCTTC
>TRBV27|TRBJ2-7|NA|NA|16
CASSSLPRDNAYEQYF
TGTGCCAGCAGTTCATTACCCAGGGATAACGCCTACGAGCAGTACTTC
>TRBV14|TRBJ1-4|NA|NA|15
CASSPTGSRSGKLFF
TGTGCCAGCAGCCCCACCGGGTCTAGGTCCGGAAAACTGTTTTTT
>TRBV2|TRBJ1-6|NA|NA|15
CASLTDSSYNSPLHF
TGTGCCAGCCTCACAGACAGCTCCTATAATTCACCCCTCCACTTT
>TRBV7-3|TRBJ2-1|once|TRBD1|14
CASSLTGGDNEQFF
TGTGCCAGCAGCCTGACAGGGGGTGATAATGAGCAGTTCTTC
>TRBV28|TRBJ2-7|NA|TRBD1|14
CASSPRTGSYEQYF
TGTGCCAGCAGTCCCCGGACAGGTTCCTACGAGCAGTACTTC
>TRBV4-2|TRBJ1-4|once|NA|17
CASSPQGGSSGGEKLFF
TGTGCCAGCAGCCCACAAGGAGGGTCGAGCGGGGGTGAAAAACTGTTTTTT
>TRBV4-1|TRBJ1-2|NA|NA|17
CASSQDQRGSSNYGYTF
TGCGCCAGCAGCCAAGACCAAAGGGGGAGTTCTAACTATGGCTACACCTTC
>TRBV30|TRBJ2-7|once|NA|13
CACMQGPDYEQYF
TGTGCCTGTATGCAGGGTCCGGACTACGAGCAGTACTTC